This T cell receptor (beta chain) appears in the sequencing data of a study of T cell responses to AZD1222 COVID-19 vaccine. This CDR3 has 16 amino acids. The germline V and J ends were trimmed by 5 bases and 4 bases, with 20 bases remaining between them. Per germline, CDR1 SGHAT and CDR2 FQNNGV. Assay: immunoSEQ multiplex PCR; the TCRdb copy retains only in-frame clones and omits some. Counted here are around 150,000 clones, about 93% occurring once; the ten biggest clones make up approximately 6.9%. The TCR was taken from an adult who received the AZD1222 COVID-19 vaccine. The chain couples TRBV11-2 to TRBJ1-2, with unresolved D. The sample was peripheral blood, taken 28 days after the second AZD1222 dose. The CDR3: CASSSSGMGSPYGYTF. CDR3 in DNA: TGTGCCAGCAGCAGCAGCGGCATGGGGAGCCCCTATGGCTACACCTTC.